The 17 T cell receptor beta chains listed next were all sequenced from one sample in a study of T cell changes during pregnancy in multiple sclerosis. The table came from immunoSEQ multiplex PCR; TCRdb's copy has only in-frame clones and leaves some out. The table has around 30,000 clones, roughly 89% seen once; the top ten hold 8% to 11%. The specimen comprised CD8+ T cells from peripheral blood mononuclear cells, sampled in the second trimester of pregnancy. The source of these receptors is a female donor with multiple sclerosis, enrolled in a pregnancy study.

The chain carries TRBV7-3 and TRBJ2-3; possible D gene TRBD2, 6 bases. V was trimmed by 2 bases and J by 6 bases, leaving 15 bases between them. The germline CDR1 and CDR2 sequences are SGHTA and FQGTGA. The CDR3 is 15 amino acids. In nucleotides, the CDR3 is TGTGCCAGCAGCTTATTTGCCGGGAGAAGGGATACGCAGTATTTT. It specifies CASSLFAGRRDTQYF.

The rearrangement joins TRBV27 to TRBJ1-4, with a tentative D call TRBD1 (6 bases). The germline CDR1 and CDR2 sequences are MNHEY and SMNVEV (reference sequence). The CDR3 extends over 17 amino acids. V was cut by 1 base and J by 7 bases, with 19 bases left in between. CDR3 in amino acids: CASSLLATGGLSEKLFF. The DNA of the CDR3 is TGTGCCAGCAGTTTATTAGCGACGGGGGGGCTGAGTGAAAAACTGTTTTTT.

The chain carries TRBV27 and TRBJ2-1; no reliable D call. This CDR3 is 14 amino acids long. V was clipped by 5 bases and J by 0 bases, with 8 bases between them. Germline lookup yields CDR1 MNHEY and CDR2 SMNVEV (reference sequence). CDR3 in DNA: TGTGCCAGCAGTCCTCGCGGCTCCTACAATGAGCAGTTCTTC. It encodes CASSPRGSYNEQFF.

The V gene is TRBV7-9, the J gene TRBJ2-3; TRBD1 is a possible D gene (6 bases). The CDR3 contains 17 residues. Trimming removed 5 bases from V and 0 bases from J, with 18 bases in between. Germline lookup yields CDR1 SEHNR and CDR2 FQNEAQ (reference sequence). CDR3 DNA: TGTGCCAGCAGCCCCAGTCGCAGGGGTCGTAGCACAGATACGCAGTATTTT. Its translation: CASSPSRRGRSTDTQYF.

CDR3 sequence: CASSPWTGNNEQFF. The CDR3 bases are TGTGCCAGCAGTCCCTGGACAGGGAACAATGAGCAGTTCTTC. The chain employs TRBV27 and TRBJ2-1; 8 bases align to TRBD1. This CDR3 has 14 amino acids. Germline values: CDR1 MNHEY, CDR2 SMNVEV (reference sequence). Losses at the gene ends were 5 bases for V and 5 bases for J; bases not matched to a gene: 5.

The chain combines TRBV18 with TRBJ2-3; 7 bases fit TRBD1. Germline V gives CDR1 KGHSH, CDR2 LQKENI. J gave up 2 bases and V 4 bases, and 9 bases lay outside the gene matches. The CDR3 is made up of 16 amino acids. The CDR3 loop is CASSLRGQTTTDTQYF. The CDR3, as DNA: TGTGCCAGCTCACTCCGGGGACAGACTACCACAGATACGCAGTATTTT. Full variable domain (rest looked up from reference TRBV18 and TRBJ2-3): NAGVMQNPRHLVRRRGQEARLRCSPMKGHSHVYWYRQLPEEGLKFMVYLQKENIIDESGMPKERFSAEFPKEGPSILRIQQVVRGDSAAYFCASSLRGQTTTDTQYFGPGTRLTVL.

The chain links TRBV7-9 to TRBJ2-7, with 7 bases aligning to TRBD1. Germline V gene sequence: CDR1 SEHNR, CDR2 FQNEAQ (reference sequence). The CDR3 covers 15 residues. Losses at the gene ends were 5 bases for V and 2 bases for J; bases not matched to a gene: 9. CDR3 bases: TGTGCCAGCAGCCCTCCCGAGCAGGGGGCCTACGAGCAGTACTTC. Amino acids: CASSPPEQGAYEQYF.

This clone was seen only a few times. The chain is built from TRBV15 and TRBJ1-4; the match to TRBD1 covers 8 bases. The CDR3 has 15 residues. Germline V CDR1 and CDR2: LNHNV, YYDKDF (reference sequence). V shed 3 bases, J shed 8 bases, and the junction held 8 bases outside the gene matches. CDR3: CATSRSGQGGEKLFF. The CDR3 nucleotides are TGTGCCACCAGCAGGAGCGGACAGGGTGGAGAAAAACTGTTTTTT.

The rearrangement uses TRBV20-1 and TRBJ1-1; D uncertain. Looked up from germline, CDR1 is DFQATT and CDR2 is SNEGSKA (reference sequence). Trimming stripped 6 bases from V and 8 bases from J, with 10 bases between. The CDR3 sequence is 10 residues long. CDR3 amino acids: CSATSPEAFF. As DNA, the CDR3 is TGCAGTGCGACAAGCCCCGAAGCTTTCTTT.

This clone has only a few counts. CDR3 in amino acids: CATYGGENTEAFF. The CDR3 DNA reads TGCGCCACCTACGGCGGGGAGAACACTGAAGCTTTCTTT. The V call is TRBV5-1, the J call TRBJ1-1; D uncertain. The CDR3 extends over 13 amino acids. Looked up from germline, CDR1 is SGHRS and CDR2 is YFSETQ. Trimming left V 9 bases short and J 1 base short, with 13 bases between.

The rearrangement uses TRBV6-1 and TRBJ2-7; no definite D call. The CDR3 is 16 residues long. CDR1 is MNHNS and CDR2 is SASEGT in the germline V gene. V was cut by 4 bases and J by 3 bases, with 19 bases left in between. DNA for the CDR3: TGTGCCAGCAGTGCCGTTCTTGAGATGGTGATCTACGAGCAGTACTTC. This translates into CASSAVLEMVIYEQYF.

This clone was counted a single time. The rearrangement links TRBV9 to TRBJ2-3; tentative D call: TRBD2 (5 bases). The length of the CDR3 is 16 residues. V was clipped by 2 bases and J by 0 bases, with 13 bases between them. Germline CDR1 is SGDLS and CDR2 is YYNGEE. The CDR3 here is CASSVSGLTSTDTQYF. CDR3 in DNA: TGTGCCAGCAGCGTCAGCGGACTTACTAGCACAGATACGCAGTATTTT.

The chain couples TRBV7-3 to TRBJ2-3, with a weak D call TRBD1 (6 bases). Germline V gene sequence: CDR1 SGHTA, CDR2 FQGTGA. The length of the CDR3 is 13 residues. The ends were cut back, 2 bases at V and 5 bases at J, with 8 bases in the middle. For the CDR3, the DNA is TGTGCCAGCAGCTTATCAGGGGTAGATACGCAGTATTTT. Protein product: CASSLSGVDTQYF.

This sequence joins TRBV7-9 and TRBJ2-7, with D perhaps TRBD2 (6 bases). CDR3 length equals 14 residues. Germline V CDR1 and CDR2: SEHNR, FQNEAQ (reference sequence). V shed 4 bases and J shed 0 bases, with 10 bases lying between them. In DNA form, the CDR3 reads TGTGCCAGCAGCTCTAGCGCCGGCTCCTACGAGCAGTACTTC. Protein sequence: CASSSSAGSYEQYF.

The V gene is TRBV9, the J gene TRBJ2-1, with 9 bases lining up with TRBD2. The germline V gene encodes CDR1 SGDLS and CDR2 YYNGEE. The CDR3 has 18 residues. Losses at the gene ends were 2 bases for V and 8 bases for J; bases not matched to a gene: 17. CDR3 coding DNA: TGTGCCAGCAGCGTGAAAACAGGAGCTAGCGGGGAAGGGTATGAGCAGTTCTTC. Protein sequence: CASSVKTGASGEGYEQFF.

This chain connects TRBV5-1 to TRBJ1-6; 10 bases fit TRBD1. The V gene end was trimmed by 4 bases and the J gene end by 5 bases; junction bases not matched to a gene: 21. CDR1 SGHRS and CDR2 YFSETQ come from the germline V gene. The CDR3 has 21 amino acids. CDR3 DNA sequence: TGCGCCAGCAGCCTAACTGGGACAGGGGAAGGTTTGCGGGCCAATAATTCACCCCTCCACTTT. Translating it yields CASSLTGTGEGLRANNSPLHF.

V and J are TRBV19 and TRBJ1-2; D remains ambiguous. The CDR3 runs to 17 residues. V lost 3 bases to trimming and J lost 0 bases, with 17 bases between them. Germline V gene data show CDR1 as LNHDA and CDR2 as SQIVND (reference sequence). CDR3 protein: CASSIKLLQHSNYGYTF. The CDR3, as DNA: TGTGCCAGTAGTATCAAATTGTTACAGCACTCTAACTATGGCTACACCTTC.